This T cell receptor beta chain was sequenced during a study of multiple sclerosis patients with progressive multifocal leukoencephalopathy. Overall study: The control group, sampled over time, had multiple sclerosis, received natalizumab and did not develop PML.

The time point is: before natalizumab initiation. Notes on the study in general: Most PML patients had lower entropy, suggesting less diverse TRB repertoires. Expanded clones at PML onset predated and persisted through natalizumab therapy.

Sequencing was at survey level. TCRdb's table, derived via immunoSEQ multiplex PCR, lists solely in-frame clones and lacks some. Here the sample spans fewer than 35,000 clones, 80% to 95% being singletons. On this clone: The antigen is undetermined.

This sequence was found in a young man with multiple sclerosis. Sequencing was performed on PBMCs.

The CDR3 DNA is TGTGCCAGCAGACCAGGACCTTACTATGGCTACACCTTC. This gives the protein CASRPGPYYGYTF. The V call is TRBV6-1, the J call TRBJ1-2, with D unresolved. Trimming took off 6 bases at V and 3 bases at J, with 11 bases between the two ends. Germline assignment: CDR1 MNHNS and CDR2 SASEGT. CDR3 length: 13 residues.